This T cell receptor beta chain was sequenced in a study of cytomegalovirus exposure and HLA in healthy donors. In the study overall: A subsequent analysis stated that the 120 or so validation repertoires were run on the same platform as the approximately 660 first-cohort repertoires. Regarding the study as a whole: According to a subsequent analysis, TCR clusters from the first cohort were inclined to appear together in the 120 validation repertoires. The majority of TCR sequences were rare, yet some public TCRs appeared in many donors. Fewer than 200 TCR beta chains were listed as cytomegalovirus-associated.

A note on this clone: Its specificity is unknown.

This CDR3 comprises 16 residues. V shed 6 bases and J 4 bases; nucleotides not matched to a gene: 12. Germline-derived CDR1 and CDR2 are MNHEY and SMNVEV (reference sequence). Sequencing was performed with immunoSEQ multiplex PCR; in TCRdb, only in-frame clones are kept and a portion is missing. The data contain about 160,000 clones, 86% of them singletons. The sample comprised PBMCs. This rearrangement joins TRBV27 to TRBJ2-7; 10 bases line up with TRBD2. The sequence was obtained from a woman in her thirties in good health and CMV-seronegative. DNA of the CDR3: TGTGCCAGCAGCCCTGGGCCGGGACTAGCGCTGTACGAGCAGTACTTC. This gives the protein CASSPGPGLALYEQYF.